Listed here are 5 T cell receptor beta chains from one sample, sequenced in a study of blood T cell repertoires in COVID-19. Sequenced by immunoSEQ multiplex PCR; TCRdb stores in-frame clones only, minus some. Among about 220,000 clones listed, roughly 89% were seen once. Source material: PBMCs or T cells enriched from blood (not recorded which). These receptors came from a woman aged 40 to 50 who had recovered from COVID-19.

The chain is built from TRBV3-1 (or the pseudogene TRBV3-2) and TRBJ2-2; TRBD1 matches 7 bases. The germline V gene has CDR1 LGHDT and CDR2 YNNKEL (reference sequence). The CDR3 runs 15 residues. V lost 3 bases and J lost 4; bases outside the gene matches: 5. The CDR3 nucleotides read TGTGCCAGCAGCCACAAGGCAGGGGGCACCGGGGAGCTGTTTTTT. Protein: CASSHKAGGTGELFF.

J is TRBJ2-7 and V is TRBV5-1, with TRBD1 identical over 9 bases. The CDR3 spans 18 residues. CDR1 and CDR2 from the germline V gene are SGHRS and YFSETQ. Trimming cost V 4 bases and J 1 base; bases outside gene matches: 15. The DNA for the CDR3 is TGCGCCAGCAGCCCGGGGCGGGGAGGACAGGGGTTTTCCTACGAGCAGTACTTC. Its protein is CASSPGRGGQGFSYEQYF.

The rearrangement uses TRBV6-4 and TRBJ2-3; D call uncertain. CDR1 and CDR2 from the germline V gene are MRHNA and SNTAGT. Trimming shortened V by 2 bases and J by 0 bases, and 3 bases separated the two germline ends. There are 13 residues in the CDR3. In nucleotides, the CDR3 is TGTGCCAGCAGTGACCAGAGCACAGATACGCAGTATTTT. Its protein product is CASSDQSTDTQYF.

Note on this clone: The same CDR3 can be traced to other DNA sequences in this sample. V is TRBV10-3 and J is TRBJ1-6; 10 bases line up with TRBD1. V lost 9 bases and J lost 10; bases outside the gene matches: 6. Germline V gives CDR1 ENHRY, CDR2 SYGVKD. CDR3 length equals 13 residues. CDR3 protein: CAIRTGGDSPLHF. The DNA of the CDR3 is TGTGCCATAAGGACAGGGGGTGACTCACCCCTCCACTTT.

J is TRBJ1-1 and V is TRBV19, with D hard to call. From germline, CDR1 is LNHDA and CDR2 SQIVND (reference sequence). Trimming removed 7 bases from V and 2 bases from J, with 14 bases in between. The CDR3 length is 14 residues. For the CDR3, the DNA is TGTGCCAGTACCGGTACAGATTTAAACACTGAAGCTTTCTTT. It is translated as CASTGTDLNTEAFF.